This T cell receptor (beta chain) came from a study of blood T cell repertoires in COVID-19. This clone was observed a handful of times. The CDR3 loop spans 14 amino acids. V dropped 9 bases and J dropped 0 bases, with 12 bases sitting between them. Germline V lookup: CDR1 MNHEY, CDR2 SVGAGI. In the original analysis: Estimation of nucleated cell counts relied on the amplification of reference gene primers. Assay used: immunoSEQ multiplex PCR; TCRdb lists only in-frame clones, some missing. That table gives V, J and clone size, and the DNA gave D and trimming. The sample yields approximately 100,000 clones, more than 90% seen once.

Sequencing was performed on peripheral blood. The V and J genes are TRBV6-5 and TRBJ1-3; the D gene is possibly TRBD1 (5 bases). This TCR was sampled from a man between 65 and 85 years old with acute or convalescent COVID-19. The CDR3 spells CASNSGGSGNTIYF. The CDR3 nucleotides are TGTGCCAGTAACTCGGGGGGCTCTGGAAACACCATATATTTT.